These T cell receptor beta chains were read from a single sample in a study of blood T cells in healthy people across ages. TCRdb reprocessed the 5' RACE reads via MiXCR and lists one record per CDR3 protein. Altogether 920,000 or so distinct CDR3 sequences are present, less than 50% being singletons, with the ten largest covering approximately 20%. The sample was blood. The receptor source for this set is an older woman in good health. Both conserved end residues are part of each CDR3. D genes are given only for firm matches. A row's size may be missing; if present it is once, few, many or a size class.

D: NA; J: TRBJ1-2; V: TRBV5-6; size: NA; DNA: TGTGCCAGCAGCCCCGCGGCGCGCGACCGGTCTGCGGGCTACACCTTC; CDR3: CASSPAARDRSAGYTF
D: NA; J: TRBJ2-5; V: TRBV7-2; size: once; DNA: TGTGCCAGCAGCTTAGTCGCTCTTCAGGGAGAGACCCAGTACTTC; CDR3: CASSLVALQGETQYF
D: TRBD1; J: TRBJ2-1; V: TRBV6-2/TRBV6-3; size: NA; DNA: TGTGCCAGCAGTTATTCGGACCGGGACAGGGATTACAATGAGCAGTTCTTC; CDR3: CASSYSDRDRDYNEQFF
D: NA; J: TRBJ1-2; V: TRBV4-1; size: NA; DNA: TGCGCCAGCAGCCAAGGTCTTGGTGCCTATGGCTACACCTTC; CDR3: CASSQGLGAYGYTF
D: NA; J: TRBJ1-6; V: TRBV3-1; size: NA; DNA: TGTGCCAGCAGCCCTGCGGTGAATTCACCCCTCCACTTT; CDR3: CASSPAVNSPLHF
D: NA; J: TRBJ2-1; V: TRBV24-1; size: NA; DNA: TGTGCCACCAGTGGCTATGAGCAGTTCTTC; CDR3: CATSGYEQFF
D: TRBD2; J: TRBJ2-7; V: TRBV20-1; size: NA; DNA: TGCAGTGCTAGAGATCGGCTAGCGGGAGTTCACGAGCAGTACTTC; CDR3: CSARDRLAGVHEQYF
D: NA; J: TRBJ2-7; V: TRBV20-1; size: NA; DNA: TGCAGTGCTAGACCGGGAATACCCTCCTACGAGCAGTACTTC; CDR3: CSARPGIPSYEQYF
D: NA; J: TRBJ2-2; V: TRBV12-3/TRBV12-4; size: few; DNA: TGTGCCAGCAGTTTATCGCTCAAGAACACCGGGGAGCTGTTTTTT; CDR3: CASSLSLKNTGELFF
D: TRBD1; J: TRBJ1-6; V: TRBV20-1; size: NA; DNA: TGCAGTGCTAGGGAGACAGGGGATAGGTATAATTCACCCCTCCACTTT; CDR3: CSARETGDRYNSPLHF
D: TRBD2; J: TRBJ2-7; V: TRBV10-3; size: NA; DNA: TGTGCCATCGCCGCGGGGGTATACGAGCAGTACTTC; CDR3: CAIAAGVYEQYF
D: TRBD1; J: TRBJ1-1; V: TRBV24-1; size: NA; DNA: TGTGCCACCAGTGATTGTCCGGGACAGGGGCCGGGGAACACTGAAGCTTTCTTT; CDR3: CATSDCPGQGPGNTEAFF
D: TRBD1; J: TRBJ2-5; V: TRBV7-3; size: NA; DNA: TGTGCCAGCAGCCCCCGTTTCCCGGGACAGCCTTACAATGAGCAGTACTTC; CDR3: CASSPRFPGQPYNEQYF
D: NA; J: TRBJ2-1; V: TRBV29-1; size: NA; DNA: TGCAGCGTTGAACCCCAGTCGGTCGTCGAGTTCTTC; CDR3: CSVEPQSVVEFF
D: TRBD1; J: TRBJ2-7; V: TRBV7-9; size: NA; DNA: TGTGCCAGCAGCTTAGAGAGGGGGACAGGAGAGCAGTACTTC; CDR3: CASSLERGTGEQYF
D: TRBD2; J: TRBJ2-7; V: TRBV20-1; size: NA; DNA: TGCAGTGCTAGTTTGACTAGCGGGACCACCTACGAGCAGTACTTC; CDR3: CSASLTSGTTYEQYF
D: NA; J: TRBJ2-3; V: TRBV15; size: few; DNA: TGTGCCACCAGCAGAGAGGTATTGTCGACAGATACGCAGTATTTT; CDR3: CATSREVLSTDTQYF
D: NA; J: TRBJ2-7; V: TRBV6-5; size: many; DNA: TGTGCCAGCAGTTACTCCAGGCTAGGCTCCTACGAGCAGTACTTC; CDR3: CASSYSRLGSYEQYF
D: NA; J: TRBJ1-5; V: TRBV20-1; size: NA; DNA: TGCAGTGCTAGTCCCGATGTCGAGCAGCCCCAGCATTTT; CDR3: CSASPDVEQPQHF
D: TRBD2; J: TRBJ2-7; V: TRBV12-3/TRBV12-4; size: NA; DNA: TGTGCCAGCAGGTCGGGACTAGCGGGGTCCTACGAGCAGTACTTC; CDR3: CASRSGLAGSYEQYF
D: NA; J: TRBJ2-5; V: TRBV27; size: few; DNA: TGTGCCAGCAGCGAGGAGGACCAAGAGACCCAGTACTTC; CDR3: CASSEEDQETQYF
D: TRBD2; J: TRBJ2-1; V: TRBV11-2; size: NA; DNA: TGTGCCAGCAGACCTGGGCCTAGCGGATGGAATGAGCAGTTCTTC; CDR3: CASRPGPSGWNEQFF
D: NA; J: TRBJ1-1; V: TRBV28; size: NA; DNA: TGTGCCAGCACCGAGGGGGGGCTAGGATCTGAAGCTTTCTTT; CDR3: CASTEGGLGSEAFF
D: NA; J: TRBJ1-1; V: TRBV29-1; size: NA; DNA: TGCAGCGGAACTAGGGGGGGGAACACTGAAGCTTTCTTT; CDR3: CSGTRGGNTEAFF
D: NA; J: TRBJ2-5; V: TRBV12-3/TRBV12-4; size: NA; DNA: TGTGCCAGCAGTTTAGGAGACAGGATCGGAGAGACCCAGTACTTC; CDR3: CASSLGDRIGETQYF
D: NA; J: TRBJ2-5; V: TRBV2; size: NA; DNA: TGTGCCAGCAGGGATAGGGGAGTCGAGACCCAGTACTTC; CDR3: CASRDRGVETQYF
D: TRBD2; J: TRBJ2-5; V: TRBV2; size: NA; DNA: TGTGCCAGCAGTGGATCTAGCGGGAGTAGGGAGGAGACCCAGTACTTC; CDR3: CASSGSSGSREETQYF
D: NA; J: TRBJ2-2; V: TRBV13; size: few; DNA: TGTGCCAGCAGCTCACCCTCTAGCGACCCAAACACCGGGGAGCTGTTTTTT; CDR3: CASSSPSSDPNTGELFF
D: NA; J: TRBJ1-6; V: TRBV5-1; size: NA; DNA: TGCGCCAGCAGCCCTGCGACCAATAATTCACCCCTCCACTTT; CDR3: CASSPATNNSPLHF
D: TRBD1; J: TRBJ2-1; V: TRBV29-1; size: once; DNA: TGCAGCGTTACGACAGGGGGGATTGACAATGAGCAGTTCTTC; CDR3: CSVTTGGIDNEQFF
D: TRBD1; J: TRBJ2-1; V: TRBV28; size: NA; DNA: TGTGCCAGCAGTTCCTTCCACAGGGGGGAGAACAATGAGCAGTTCTTC; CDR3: CASSSFHRGENNEQFF
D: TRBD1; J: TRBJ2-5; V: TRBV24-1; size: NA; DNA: TGTGCCACCAGTGAAACAGGGGGCGCGGAGACCCAGTACTTC; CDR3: CATSETGGAETQYF
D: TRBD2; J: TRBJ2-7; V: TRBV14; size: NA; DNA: TGTGCCAGCAGCCAAGGGCTAGCGGGAGGGCCAGCTGGTGAGCAGTACTTC; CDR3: CASSQGLAGGPAGEQYF
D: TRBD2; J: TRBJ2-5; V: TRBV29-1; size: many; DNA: TGCAGCGTTGATCGGCGGGGAGGGACTAGCTACGAGACCCAGTACTTC; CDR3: CSVDRRGGTSYETQYF
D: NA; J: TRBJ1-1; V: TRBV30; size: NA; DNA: TGTGCCTGGAGTGTTACAGTCACTGAAGCTTTCTTT; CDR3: CAWSVTVTEAFF
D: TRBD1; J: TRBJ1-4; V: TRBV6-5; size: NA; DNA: TGTGCCAGCAGTTCAGACAGGGGGTTCGGAGAAAAACTGTTTTTT; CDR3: CASSSDRGFGEKLFF
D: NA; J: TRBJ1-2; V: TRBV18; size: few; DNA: TGTGCCAGCTCACAGGGGCTAGCTAACTATGGCTACACCTTC; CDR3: CASSQGLANYGYTF
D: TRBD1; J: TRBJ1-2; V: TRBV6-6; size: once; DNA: TGTGCCAGCAGCCCCACGACAGGGTTCGGGTATGGCTACACCTTC; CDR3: CASSPTTGFGYGYTF
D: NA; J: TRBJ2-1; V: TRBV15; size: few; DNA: TGTGCCACCAGCAGCCCATTTTATAGCTCCTACAATGAGCAGTTCTTC; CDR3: CATSSPFYSSYNEQFF
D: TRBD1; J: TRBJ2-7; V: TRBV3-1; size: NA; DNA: TGTGCCAGCAGAGGGACAGGGGTAAGCTCCTACGAGCAGTACTTC; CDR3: CASRGTGVSSYEQYF
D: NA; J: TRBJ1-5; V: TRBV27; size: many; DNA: TGTGCCAGCAGTACTTTGGGTCAGCCCCAGCATTTT; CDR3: CASSTLGQPQHF
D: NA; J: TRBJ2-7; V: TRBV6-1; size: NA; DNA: TGTGCCAGCAGTGAACTCGTAGGTGGCGAGCAGTACTTC; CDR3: CASSELVGGEQYF
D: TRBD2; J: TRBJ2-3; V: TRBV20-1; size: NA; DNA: TGCAGTGCTAGAGAGAGCGGGAGGCCTTCCCCCACAGATACGCAGTATTTT; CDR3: CSARESGRPSPTDTQYF
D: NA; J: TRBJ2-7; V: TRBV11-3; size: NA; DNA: TGTGCCAGCAGCTTAAGATCGGGACAAGCCAGCTACAATGAGCAGTACTTC; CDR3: CASSLRSGQASYNEQYF
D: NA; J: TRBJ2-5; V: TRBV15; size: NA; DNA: TGTGCCACCACCCGTGGTGGGGGCCGAGAGACCCAGTACTTC; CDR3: CATTRGGGRETQYF
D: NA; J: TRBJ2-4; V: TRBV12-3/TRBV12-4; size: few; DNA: TGTGCCAGCAGTTTTAGGGGGAGTGCCAAAAACATTCAGTACTTC; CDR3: CASSFRGSAKNIQYF
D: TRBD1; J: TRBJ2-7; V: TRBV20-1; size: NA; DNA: TGCAGTGCTAGAGATCCTTGGCCGGGACAGGGGGGGTACGAGCAGTACTTC; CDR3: CSARDPWPGQGGYEQYF
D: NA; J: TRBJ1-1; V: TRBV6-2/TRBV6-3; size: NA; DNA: TGTGCCAGCAGTTACAAAATGTGGCTGAACACTGAAGCTTTCTTT; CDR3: CASSYKMWLNTEAFF
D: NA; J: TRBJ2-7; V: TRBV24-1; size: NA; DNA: TGTGCCACCAGTGAGGCTAGCCCAGACCAGTACAATGAGCAGTACTTC; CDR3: CATSEASPDQYNEQYF
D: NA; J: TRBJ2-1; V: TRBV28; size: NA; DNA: TGTGCCAGCAGTTCCCTCACTAAGACCTACAATGAGCAGTTCTTC; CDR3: CASSSLTKTYNEQFF
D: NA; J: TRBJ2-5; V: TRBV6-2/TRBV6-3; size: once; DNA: TGTGCCAGCAGTTACCGAAGGGATAACCAAGAGACCCAGTACTTC; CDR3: CASSYRRDNQETQYF
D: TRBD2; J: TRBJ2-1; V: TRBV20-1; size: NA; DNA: TGCAGTGCTCGATTCAGCGGGAGGGCCGGTGAGCAGTTCTTC; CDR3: CSARFSGRAGEQFF
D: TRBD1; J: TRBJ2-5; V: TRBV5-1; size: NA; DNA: TGCGCCAGCAGCTTGGAAGGGGGCGAAGTAGAGACCCAGTACTTC; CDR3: CASSLEGGEVETQYF
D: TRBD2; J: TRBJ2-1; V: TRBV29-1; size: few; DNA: TGCAGCGCCATAGCGGGCCTCTCCTACAATGAGCAGTTCTTC; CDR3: CSAIAGLSYNEQFF
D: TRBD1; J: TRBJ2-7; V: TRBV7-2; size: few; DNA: TGTGCCAGCAGCTTAGGGGGGCTGACAGGGGCCTCGGGCGAGCAGTACTTC; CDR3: CASSLGGLTGASGEQYF
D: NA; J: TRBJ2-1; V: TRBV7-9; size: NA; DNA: TGTGCCAGCAGCTCGGACACTGGGGTCGGTAGCAATGAGCAGTTCTTC; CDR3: CASSSDTGVGSNEQFF
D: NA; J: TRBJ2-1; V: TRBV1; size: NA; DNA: TGCACCAGCAGCCAAAGACTCGTACTAGGAGACAATGAGCAGTTCTTC; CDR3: CTSSQRLVLGDNEQFF